The 27 T cell receptor beta chains below all came from one sample that was sequenced in a study of blood T cell repertoires in COVID-19. Produced via immunoSEQ multiplex PCR; TCRdb's table is partial and in-frame only. The table has about 90,000 clones, roughly four fifths seen once; the top ten hold 6.3%. The sequenced material came from peripheral blood. Every receptor here comes from a man aged 60-69 years with acute or convalescent COVID-19.

The CDR3 DNA sequence: TGTGCCAGCAGCCAAGTAGATTCAATCGGGAATTCACCCCTCCACTTT. This sequence encodes CASSQVDSIGNSPLHF. The chain joins TRBV3-1 (or the pseudogene TRBV3-2) to TRBJ1-6; D gene ambiguous. Trimming took off 1 base at V and 7 bases at J, with 14 bases between the two ends. CDR3 size: 16 residues. CDR1 is LGHDT, CDR2 YNNKEL, per germline (reference sequence).

The table lists this clone with a count of one. The chain recombines TRBV6-6 with TRBJ1-5, with D possibly TRBD1 on 5 matching bases. Per the germline V gene, CDR1 is MNHNY and CDR2 is SVGAGI (reference sequence). The V end lost 6 bases, the J end lost 0 bases, and 12 bases lay between the germline ends. The CDR3 runs to 15 residues. The CDR3 DNA sequence: TGTGCCAGCAGATACGACAGCTATAGCAATCAGCCCCAGCATTTT. As protein: CASRYDSYSNQPQHF.

This chain connects TRBV7-8 to TRBJ2-5; D is unresolved. Germline V gene data show CDR1 as SGHVS and CDR2 as FQNEAQ. The CDR3 covers 14 residues. V lost 3 bases and J 2 bases, leaving 10 bases between the germline ends. In DNA form, the CDR3 reads TGTGCCAGCAGCTTCTCTAACAGTCAAGAGACCCAGTACTTC. It translates to CASSFSNSQETQYF.

The chain recombines TRBV7-9 with TRBJ1-1; D unresolved. Per germline, CDR1 SEHNR and CDR2 FQNEAQ (reference sequence). The CDR3 is made up of 14 amino acids. Trimming shortened V by 7 bases and J by 4 bases, and 16 bases separated the two germline ends. CDR3 sequence: CASIRRDLVTEAFF. The DNA for the CDR3 is TGTGCCAGCATCCGGCGGGATCTAGTCACTGAAGCTTTCTTT.

This clone was observed a handful of times. The V and J genes are TRBV20-1 and TRBJ2-7, with 8 bases that match TRBD2. Looked up from germline, CDR1 is DFQATT and CDR2 is SNEGSKA (reference sequence). This CDR3 spans 15 amino acids. J gave up 0 bases and V 3 bases, and 7 bases lay outside the gene matches. Here the CDR3 DNA reads TGCAGTGCTAGTTTAGCGGGGCCGAGCTCCTACGAGCAGTACTTC. Amino acid sequence: CSASLAGPSSYEQYF.

The rearrangement uses TRBV30 and TRBJ1-2; unclear D gene. Per germline, CDR1 GTSNPN and CDR2 SVGIG (reference sequence). V gave up 1 base and J gave up 6 bases, with 9 bases separating them. This CDR3 contains 12 residues. The CDR3 loop is CAWSGAAHGYTF. In DNA, the CDR3 is TGTGCCTGGAGTGGGGCTGCCCATGGCTACACCTTC.

This chain connects TRBV6-2 or TRBV6-3 to TRBJ2-5; 10 positions match TRBD2. CDR1 and CDR2 (germline): MNHEY, SVGEGT. Trimming at V came to 2 bases and at J to 7 bases, leaving 13 bases not matched to a gene. CDR3 size: 17 residues. The CDR3 sequence is CASSYGETSGAPWTQYF. Written as DNA, the CDR3 is TGTGCCAGCAGTTACGGAGAAACTAGCGGGGCCCCGTGGACCCAGTACTTC.

The V call is TRBV28, the J call TRBJ1-1; 10 bases are a match to TRBD1. V was clipped by 5 bases and J by 7 bases; unmatched bases: 13. The V gene's germline CDR1 is MDHEN and CDR2 SYDVKM. CDR3 length: 16 residues. The CDR3 DNA reads TGTGCCAGCAGTCCCCACCCGGGACAGGGGAGAGGTGAAGCTTTCTTT. Protein product: CASSPHPGQGRGEAFF.

The chain combines TRBV24-1 with TRBJ2-7; D uncertain. Germline loops: CDR1 KGHDR, CDR2 SFDVKD. The CDR3 covers 14 residues. Trimming removed 9 bases at V and 0 bases at J, with 14 bases between. The CDR3, as DNA: TGTGCCACCTTGACCGACTCCAGCTCCTACGAGCAGTACTTC. Amino acids: CATLTDSSSYEQYF.

The chain joins TRBV3-1 (or the pseudogene TRBV3-2) to TRBJ1-6; D is uncertain. The length of the CDR3 is 15 residues. The germline V and J ends were trimmed by 1 base and 14 bases, with 18 bases remaining between them. The germline CDR1 and CDR2 sequences are LGHDT and YNNKEL (reference sequence). This chain's CDR3 is CASSQGWTGVSALHF. In nucleotides, the CDR3 is TGTGCCAGCAGCCAAGGATGGACGGGAGTCTCGGCCCTCCACTTT.

This chain connects TRBV16 to TRBJ1-2; maybe TRBD1 (6 bases). CDR3 size: 14 residues. Germline V gene data show CDR1 as KGHSY and CDR2 as FQNENV. V dropped 2 bases and J dropped 8 bases, with 15 bases sitting between them. The CDR3 loop is CASSQIPRGRGYTF. The DNA for the CDR3 is TGTGCCAGCAGCCAAATCCCCAGGGGCAGGGGCTACACCTTC.

This chain joins TRBV5-6 and TRBJ2-7; D is perhaps TRBD1 (6 bases). CDR3 length: 14 residues. The V and J ends lost 3 bases and 3 bases respectively, with 13 bases between them. Germline CDR1 and CDR2: SGHDT and YYEEEE. The chain's CDR3 is CASSSGDTYYEQYF. The CDR3 DNA reads as TGTGCCAGCAGCTCCGGGGACACGTACTACGAGCAGTACTTC.

This chain connects TRBV7-9 to TRBJ1-2, with D unclear. CDR3 length equals 13 residues. Germline CDR1 is SEHNR and CDR2 is FQNEAQ (reference sequence). The V and J ends lost 1 base and 4 bases respectively, with 7 bases between them. CDR3 sequence (DNA): TGTGCCAGCAGCTTAGAAACTGCCTATGGCTACACCTTC. It yields the protein CASSLETAYGYTF.

The rearrangement joins TRBV10-3 to TRBJ2-2; D uncertain. Trimming removed 10 bases from V and 3 bases from J, with 15 bases in between. Germline V gives CDR1 ENHRY, CDR2 SYGVKD. The CDR3 spans 14 residues. The CDR3 loop reads CATSMAGDTGELFF. The CDR3 DNA reads as TGTGCCACGTCGATGGCAGGCGACACCGGGGAGCTGTTTTTT.

About this clone: This sample includes further DNA sequences coding for the same CDR3. V and J are TRBV12-3 or TRBV12-4 and TRBJ1-5; D call uncertain. This CDR3 has 12 amino acids. V lost 2 bases and J lost 4, with 3 bases in between. DNA for the CDR3: TGTGCCAGCAGTTTACTGAATCAGCCCCAGCATTTT. The encoded protein is CASSLLNQPQHF.

V is TRBV30 and J is TRBJ1-2; D is unresolved. The ends were cut back, 3 bases at V and 2 bases at J, with 16 bases in the middle. Germline CDR1 reads GTSNPN; CDR2 reads SVGIG (reference sequence). The length of the CDR3 is 15 residues. The CDR3 DNA reads TGTGCCTGGAGCTCTTGGGCATACCCGAACTATGGCTACACCTTC. It codes for CAWSSWAYPNYGYTF.

The chain combines TRBV6-5 with TRBJ2-5; 7 bases align to TRBD1. The CDR3 length is 16 residues. Germline V gene sequence: CDR1 MNHEY, CDR2 SVGAGI. The ends lost 0 bases at V and 4 bases at J; junction bases unmatched: 8. CDR3 coding DNA: TGTGCCAGCAGTTACTCGTTAGGGGGCACGCTAGAGACCCAGTACTTC. Protein product: CASSYSLGGTLETQYF.

This clone was counted between two and nine times. The genes are TRBV4-3 and TRBJ1-3; D not resolved. The CDR3 runs to 17 residues. The V and J ends lost 4 bases and 0 bases respectively, with 16 bases between them. CDR1 and CDR2 from the germline V gene are LGHNA and YSLEER. The CDR3 sequence: CASSPNPLISSGNTIYF. CDR3 sequence (DNA): TGCGCCAGCAGCCCTAATCCGCTAATAAGCTCTGGAAACACCATATATTTT.

The gene calls are TRBV11-3 and TRBJ2-7; no reliable D call. Deletions cut 5 bases from V and 2 bases from J, with 13 bases between. This CDR3 is built from 14 residues. Germline V CDR1 and CDR2: SGHNT, YENEEA. CDR3 DNA: TGTGCCAGCAGCCCCGGCACAGCAGCCTACGAGCAGTACTTC. Translating it yields CASSPGTAAYEQYF.

V gene TRBV5-5 combines with J gene TRBJ1-4; 8 nucleotides line up with TRBD1. Unmatched junction bases numbered 6, after V lost 0 bases and J lost 2 bases. Germline CDR1 SGHKS, CDR2 YYEKEE (reference sequence). This CDR3 is built from 17 residues. CDR3 bases: TGTGCCAGCAGCTTGGCCGCAGGGGGCCAGACTAATGAAAAACTGTTTTTT. This sequence encodes CASSLAAGGQTNEKLFF.

The rearrangement links TRBV4-1 to TRBJ2-1; 8 bases agree with TRBD1. This CDR3 region has 16 residues. Germline CDR1 MGHRA, CDR2 YSYEKL. Trimming removed 4 bases from V and 3 bases from J; junction bases left unmatched: 8. CDR3 residues: CASSPLGQGIYNEQFF. The CDR3 coding sequence is TGCGCCAGCAGCCCCCTAGGACAGGGAATCTACAATGAGCAGTTCTTC.

This clone appeared once. The V gene is TRBV4-1, the J gene TRBJ2-7; 8 nucleotides match TRBD1. Germline V gene sequence: CDR1 MGHRA, CDR2 YSYEKL. V lost 0 bases and J lost 3; bases outside the gene matches: 7. The CDR3 extends over 16 amino acids. This chain's CDR3 is CASSQDRTGLVYEQYF. The CDR3, as DNA: TGCGCCAGCAGCCAAGACCGGACAGGGTTGGTCTACGAGCAGTACTTC.

The chain is built from TRBV30 and TRBJ1-2, with TRBD1 matching 7 bases. V lost 2 bases and J lost 5; bases outside the gene matches: 5. Germline V gene sequence: CDR1 GTSNPN, CDR2 SVGIG (reference sequence). CDR3 length equals 13 residues. The CDR3 loop is CAWSRTGPYGYTF. The CDR3, as DNA: TGTGCCTGGAGTAGGACAGGCCCTTATGGCTACACCTTC.

V is TRBV6-5 and J is TRBJ2-4, with 8 positions matching TRBD1. Germline-derived CDR1 and CDR2 are MNHEY and SVGAGI. CDR3 length equals 14 residues. The ends lost 6 bases at V and 1 base at J; junction bases unmatched: 2. The DNA for the CDR3 is TGTGCCAGCAGGACAGGGGTTGCCAAAAACATTCAGTACTTC. Translating it yields CASRTGVAKNIQYF.

This clone was seen just once. The rearrangement joins TRBV7-2 to TRBJ2-1; 10 nucleotides align to TRBD1. CDR1 SGHTA and CDR2 FQGNSA come from the germline V gene. The CDR3 length is 14 residues. Losses at the gene ends were 4 bases for V and 6 bases for J; bases not matched to a gene: 3. CDR3 nucleotides: TGTGCCAGCAGCTGGACAGGGGGGATCAATGAGCAGTTCTTC. It encodes CASSWTGGINEQFF.

Written as DNA, the CDR3 is TGTGCCAGCAGTGAAGGAGGGGGGGCTGAAGCTTTCTTT. This codes for CASSEGGGAEAFF. The genes are TRBV6-1 and TRBJ1-1; tentatively, D is TRBD1 (6 bases). This CDR3 comprises 13 residues. CDR1 and CDR2 from the germline V gene are MNHNS and SASEGT. The V gene lost 1 base and the J gene lost 6 bases, with 9 bases spanning the gap.

The chain couples TRBV5-1 to TRBJ2-2; D is unresolved. The germline V gene has CDR1 SGHRS and CDR2 YFSETQ. The CDR3 contains 16 residues. Trimming cost V 0 bases and J 2 bases, with 11 bases left between them. In DNA form, the CDR3 reads TGCGCCAGCAGCTTGGGAGTGGGCGTAAACACCGGGGAGCTGTTTTTT. Translated, it gives CASSLGVGVNTGELFF.